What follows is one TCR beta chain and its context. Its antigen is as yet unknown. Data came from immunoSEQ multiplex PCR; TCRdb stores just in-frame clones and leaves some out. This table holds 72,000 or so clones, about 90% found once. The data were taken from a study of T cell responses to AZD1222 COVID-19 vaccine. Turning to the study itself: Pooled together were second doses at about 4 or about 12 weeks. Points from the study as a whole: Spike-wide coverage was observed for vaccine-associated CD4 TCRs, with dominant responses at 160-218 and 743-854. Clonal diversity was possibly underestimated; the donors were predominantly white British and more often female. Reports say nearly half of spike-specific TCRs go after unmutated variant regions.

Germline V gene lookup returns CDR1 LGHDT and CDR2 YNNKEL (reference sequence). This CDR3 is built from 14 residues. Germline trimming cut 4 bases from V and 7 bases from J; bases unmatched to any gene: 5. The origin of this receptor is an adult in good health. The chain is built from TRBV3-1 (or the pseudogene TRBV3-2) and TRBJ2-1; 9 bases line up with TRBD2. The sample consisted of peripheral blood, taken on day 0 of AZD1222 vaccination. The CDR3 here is CASSRAGGRNEQFF. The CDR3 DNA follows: TGTGCCAGCAGCCGGGCGGGAGGGAGGAATGAGCAGTTCTTC.